This passage covers 8 T cell receptor beta chains from one sample sequenced in a study of cytomegalovirus exposure and HLA in healthy donors. Primers for the PCR totalled 60 Vbeta and 13 Jbeta. The data were produced by immunoSEQ multiplex PCR, yet TCRdb's version contains in-frame clones alone and is incomplete. The sample yields approximately 76,000 clones, around 72% seen once. The sample comprised PBMCs. The receptors originated from a woman aged 40 to 55 in good health and CMV-seropositive.

This clone was seen a handful of times. This chain uses TRBV15 with TRBJ2-2; the match to TRBD1 covers 7 bases. Germline values: CDR1 LNHNV, CDR2 YYDKDF (reference sequence). The CDR3 totals 15 residues. V gave up 6 bases and J gave up 1 base; unmatched junction bases: 5. Written as DNA, the CDR3 is TGTGCCACCAGGGGGGACAGTCTGAACACCGGGGAGCTGTTTTTT. Amino acid sequence: CATRGDSLNTGELFF.

The chain recombines TRBV27 with TRBJ2-2; possible D gene TRBD2, 5 bases. The germline CDR1 and CDR2 sequences are MNHEY and SMNVEV (reference sequence). This CDR3 is 17 amino acids long. V shed 2 bases and J shed 0 bases, with 13 bases lying between them. The CDR3 protein is CASSLLSGRTNTGELFF. CDR3 bases: TGTGCCAGCAGTTTACTCTCGGGGAGAACGAACACCGGGGAGCTGTTTTTT.

The chain uses TRBV27 and TRBJ1-2; 7 bases match TRBD1. Trimming removed 5 bases from V and 6 bases from J; junction bases left unmatched: 6. CDR1 MNHEY and CDR2 SMNVEV come from the germline V gene (reference sequence). This CDR3 has 13 residues. CDR3 nucleotides: TGTGCCAGCAGTCCGACAGGGCTTGATGGCTACACCTTC. This translates into CASSPTGLDGYTF.

The genes are TRBV6-4 and TRBJ2-3, with no clear D. This CDR3 is built from 13 residues. Trimming removed 4 bases from V and 2 bases from J, with 7 bases in between. From germline, CDR1 is MRHNA and CDR2 SNTAGT. CDR3 DNA sequence: TGTGCCAGCAGTGTACAGAACACAGATACGCAGTATTTT. This encodes CASSVQNTDTQYF.

CDR3 DNA: TGTGCCAGTAGTATCCCTAAACCTAGCGGGGGTGCGAATGAGCAGTTCTTC. The encoded protein is CASSIPKPSGGANEQFF. The chain uses TRBV19 and TRBJ2-1; 10 positions match TRBD2. V gave up 3 bases and J gave up 7 bases; unmatched junction bases: 12. Germline assignment: CDR1 LNHDA and CDR2 SQIVND (reference sequence). The CDR3 is 17 residues long.

This clone was counted a few times. The rearrangement joins TRBV28 to TRBJ2-7; 8 positions agree with TRBD1. The CDR3 loop spans 15 amino acids. V was pared by 5 bases and J by 3 bases, with 9 bases of the junction left unmatched. Germline V lookup: CDR1 MDHEN, CDR2 SYDVKM. CDR3 sequence reads: CASSRLDREYYEQYF. Written as DNA, the CDR3 is TGTGCCAGCAGTCGCCTGGACAGGGAATACTACGAGCAGTACTTC.

The count of this clone is one. The chain joins TRBV15 to TRBJ1-6, with D perhaps TRBD1 (6 bases). CDR1 is LNHNV and CDR2 is YYDKDF in the germline V gene (reference sequence). The CDR3 extends over 16 amino acids. Between the trimmed V and J ends, which lost 3 bases and 4 bases, there was a span of 13 bases. The CDR3 sequence is CATSSASDSYNSPLHF. DNA for the CDR3: TGTGCCACCAGCAGTGCCTCGGACAGTTATAATTCACCCCTCCACTTT.

This chain uses TRBV7-2 with TRBJ1-2; TRBD1 matches at 11 bases. This CDR3 region has 14 residues. Germline CDR1 and CDR2: SGHTA and FQGNSA. The V and J ends lost 5 bases and 4 bases, in that order; junction bases with no gene match: 3. The CDR3 nucleotides are TGTGCCAGCAGCGAGGACAGGGGGCCCTATGGCTACACCTTC. Its protein is CASSEDRGPYGYTF. The full variable domain, completed using reference TRBV7-2 and TRBJ1-2, is GAGVSQSPSNKVTEKGKDVELRCDPISGHTALYWYRQSLGQGLEFLIYFQGNSAPDKSGLPSDRFSAERTGGSVSTLTIQRTQQEDSAVYLCASSEDRGPYGYTFGSGTRLTVV.